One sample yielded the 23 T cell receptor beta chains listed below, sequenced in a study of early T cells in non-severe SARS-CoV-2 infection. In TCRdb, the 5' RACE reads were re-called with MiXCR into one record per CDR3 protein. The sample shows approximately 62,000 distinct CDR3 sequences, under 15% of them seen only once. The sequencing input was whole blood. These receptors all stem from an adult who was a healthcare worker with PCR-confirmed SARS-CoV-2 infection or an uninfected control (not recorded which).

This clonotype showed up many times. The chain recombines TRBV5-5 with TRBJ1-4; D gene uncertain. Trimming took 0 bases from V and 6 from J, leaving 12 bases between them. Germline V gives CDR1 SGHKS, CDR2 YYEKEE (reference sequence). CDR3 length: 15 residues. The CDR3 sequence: CASSLGQGLYEKLFF. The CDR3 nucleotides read TGTGCCAGCAGCTTGGGACAAGGCCTTTATGAAAAACTGTTTTTT.

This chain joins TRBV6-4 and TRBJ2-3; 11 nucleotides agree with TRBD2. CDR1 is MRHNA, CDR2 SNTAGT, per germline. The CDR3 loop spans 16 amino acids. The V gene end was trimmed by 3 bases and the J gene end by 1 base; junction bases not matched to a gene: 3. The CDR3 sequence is CASSETTSGGTDTQYF. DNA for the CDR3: TGTGCCAGCAGTGAGACGACTAGCGGGGGCACAGATACGCAGTATTTT.

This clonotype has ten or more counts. The CDR3 sequence: CASSAWDLVTGELFF. As DNA, the CDR3 is TGTGCCAGCAGCGCCTGGGATTTGGTGACCGGGGAGCTGTTTTTT. This sequence joins TRBV9 and TRBJ2-2; D is undetermined. Per the germline V gene, CDR1 is SGDLS and CDR2 is YYNGEE. CDR3 length: 15 residues. Trimming pared 3 bases from V and 5 bases from J, leaving 14 bases between. Using reference TRBV9 and TRBJ2-2 for the parts outside the CDR3, the full variable domain is DSGVTQTPKHLITATGQRVTLRCSPRSGDLSVYWYQQSLDQGLQFLIQYYNGEERAKGNILERFSAQQFPDLHSELNLSSLELGDSALYFCASSAWDLVTGELFFGEGSRLTVL.

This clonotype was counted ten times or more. DNA of the CDR3: TGTGCCAGCAGTCTAGAGACAGGGTCAAATCAGCCCCAGCATTTT. This translates into CASSLETGSNQPQHF. The rearrangement joins TRBV12-3 or TRBV12-4 to TRBJ1-5, with 7 bases fitting TRBD1. Unmatched junction bases numbered 8, after V lost 5 bases and J lost 4 bases. CDR3 length: 15 amino acids.

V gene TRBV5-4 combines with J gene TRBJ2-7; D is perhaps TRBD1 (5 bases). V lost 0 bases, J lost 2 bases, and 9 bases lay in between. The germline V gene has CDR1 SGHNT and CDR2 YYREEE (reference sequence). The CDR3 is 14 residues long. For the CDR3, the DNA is TGTGCCAGCAGCTTGGTCCCAGGGCCCTACGAGCAGTACTTC. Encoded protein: CASSLVPGPYEQYF. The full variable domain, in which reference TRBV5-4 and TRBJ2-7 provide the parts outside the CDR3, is ETGVTQSPTHLIKTRGQQVTLRCSSQSGHNTVSWYQQALGQGPQFIFQYYREEENGRGNFPPRFSGLQFPNYSSELNVNALELDDSALYLCASSLVPGPYEQYFGPGTRLTVT.

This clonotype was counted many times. CDR3 coding DNA: TGCAGTGCTAGAGTGATCCGGGGGGCGGAGAACACTGAAGCTTTCTTT. Its translation is CSARVIRGAENTEAFF. The chain has TRBV20-1 and TRBJ1-1, with a tentative D call TRBD1 (6 bases). V lost 1 base and J 1 base, leaving 16 bases between the germline ends. CDR3 size: 16 residues. CDR1 is DFQATT, CDR2 SNEGSKA, per germline (reference sequence).

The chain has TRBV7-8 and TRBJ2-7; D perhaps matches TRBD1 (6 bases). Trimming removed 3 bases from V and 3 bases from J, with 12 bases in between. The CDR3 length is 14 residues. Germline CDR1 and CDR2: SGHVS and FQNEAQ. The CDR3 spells CASSFDRTFYEQYF. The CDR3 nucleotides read TGTGCCAGCAGCTTCGACAGGACTTTCTACGAGCAGTACTTC. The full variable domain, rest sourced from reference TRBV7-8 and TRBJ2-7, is GAGVSQSPRYKVAKRGQDVALRCDPISGHVSLFWYQQALGQGPEFLTYFQNEAQLDKSGLPSDRFFAERPEGSVSTLKIQRTQQEDSAVYLCASSFDRTFYEQYFGPGTRLTVT.

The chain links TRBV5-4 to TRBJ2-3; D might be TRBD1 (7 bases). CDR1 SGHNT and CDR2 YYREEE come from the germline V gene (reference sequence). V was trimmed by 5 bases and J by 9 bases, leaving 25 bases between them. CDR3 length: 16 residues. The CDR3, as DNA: TGTGCCAGCAGGCCTACCGGAGGGACAGCGGTCGGCACGCAGTATTTT. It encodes CASRPTGGTAVGTQYF.

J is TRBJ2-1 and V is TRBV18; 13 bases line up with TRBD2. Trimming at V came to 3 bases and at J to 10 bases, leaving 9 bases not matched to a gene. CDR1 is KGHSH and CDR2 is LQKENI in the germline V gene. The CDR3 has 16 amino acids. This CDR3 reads CASSPAGTSGILEQFF. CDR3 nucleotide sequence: TGTGCCAGCTCACCGGCCGGGACTAGCGGGATATTAGAGCAGTTCTTC.

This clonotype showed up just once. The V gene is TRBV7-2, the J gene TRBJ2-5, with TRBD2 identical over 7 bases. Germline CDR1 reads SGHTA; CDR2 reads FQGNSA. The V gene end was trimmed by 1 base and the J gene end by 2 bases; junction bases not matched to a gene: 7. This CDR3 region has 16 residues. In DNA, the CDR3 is TGTGCCAGCAGCTTAGGGTTTTATAGCGGGCAAGAGACCCAGTACTTC. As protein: CASSLGFYSGQETQYF.

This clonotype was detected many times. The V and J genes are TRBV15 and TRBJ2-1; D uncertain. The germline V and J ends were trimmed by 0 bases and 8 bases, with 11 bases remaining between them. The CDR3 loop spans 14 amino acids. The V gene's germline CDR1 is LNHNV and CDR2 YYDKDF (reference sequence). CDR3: CATSRDSARDEQFF. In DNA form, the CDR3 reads TGTGCCACCAGCAGAGACAGCGCGAGAGATGAGCAGTTCTTC.

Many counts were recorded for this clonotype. CDR3 amino acids: CSAIDGTGQTQYF. For the CDR3, the DNA is TGCAGTGCAATCGACGGGACAGGGCAGACCCAGTACTTC. The chain links TRBV20-1 to TRBJ2-5, with TRBD1 matching 9 bases. The CDR3 runs to 13 residues. V gave up 6 bases and J gave up 6 bases; unmatched junction bases: 8. CDR1 is DFQATT and CDR2 is SNEGSKA in the germline V gene (reference sequence).

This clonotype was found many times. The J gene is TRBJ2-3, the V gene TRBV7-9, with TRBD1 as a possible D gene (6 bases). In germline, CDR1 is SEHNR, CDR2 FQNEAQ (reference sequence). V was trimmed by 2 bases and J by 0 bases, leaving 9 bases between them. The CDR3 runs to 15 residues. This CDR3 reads CASSLQGGSTDTQYF. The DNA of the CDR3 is TGTGCCAGCAGCTTACAAGGGGGAAGCACAGATACGCAGTATTTT.

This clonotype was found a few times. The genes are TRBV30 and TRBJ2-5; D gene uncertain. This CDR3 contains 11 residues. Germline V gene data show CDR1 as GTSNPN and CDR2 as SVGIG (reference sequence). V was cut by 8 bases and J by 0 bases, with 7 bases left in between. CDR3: CAGSNQETQYF. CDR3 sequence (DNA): TGTGCCGGGTCGAACCAAGAGACCCAGTACTTC. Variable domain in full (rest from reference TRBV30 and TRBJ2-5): SQTIHQWPATLVQPVGSPLSLECTVEGTSNPNLYWYRQAAGRGLQLLFYSVGIGQISSEVPQNLSASRPQDRQFILSSKKLLLSDSGFYLCAGSNQETQYFGPGTRLLVL.

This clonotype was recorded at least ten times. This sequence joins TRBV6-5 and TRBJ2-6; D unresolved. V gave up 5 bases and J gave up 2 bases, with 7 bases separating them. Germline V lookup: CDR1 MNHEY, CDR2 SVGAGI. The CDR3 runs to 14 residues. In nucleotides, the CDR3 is TGTGCCAGCAGTCGAGACACTGGGGCCAACGTCCTGACTTTC. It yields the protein CASSRDTGANVLTF.

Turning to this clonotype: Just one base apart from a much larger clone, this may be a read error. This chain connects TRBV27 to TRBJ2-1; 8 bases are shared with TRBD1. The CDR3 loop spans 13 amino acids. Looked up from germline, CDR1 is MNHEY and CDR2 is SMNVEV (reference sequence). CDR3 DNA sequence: TGTGCCAGCAGGAACGACAGGGGCAATGGGCAGTTCTTC. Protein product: CASRNDRGNGQFF.

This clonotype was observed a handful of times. The CDR3 region is CASSGTGNRDTQYF. CDR3 DNA sequence: TGTGCCAGCAGTGGGACAGGGAACAGGGATACGCAGTATTTT. The rearrangement joins TRBV2 to TRBJ2-3; 8 nucleotides align to TRBD1. Germline V gene sequence: CDR1 SNHLY, CDR2 FYNNEI. The trim removed 4 bases at V and 6 bases at J, leaving 6 bases unmatched. This CDR3 comprises 14 residues. Full variable domain (outside the CDR3, taken from reference TRBV2 and TRBJ2-3): EPEVTQTPSHQVTQMGQEVILRCVPISNHLYFYWYRQILGQKVEFLVSFYNNEISEKSEIFDDQFSVERPDGSNFTLKIRSTKLEDSAMYFCASSGTGNRDTQYFGPGTRLTVL.

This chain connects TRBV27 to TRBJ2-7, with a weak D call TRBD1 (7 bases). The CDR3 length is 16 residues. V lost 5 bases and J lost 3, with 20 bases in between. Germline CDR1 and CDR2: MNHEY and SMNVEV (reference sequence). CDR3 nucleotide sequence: TGTGCCAGCAGTACGAATCAGGGGGGAACTATCTACGAGCAGTACTTC. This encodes CASSTNQGGTIYEQYF.

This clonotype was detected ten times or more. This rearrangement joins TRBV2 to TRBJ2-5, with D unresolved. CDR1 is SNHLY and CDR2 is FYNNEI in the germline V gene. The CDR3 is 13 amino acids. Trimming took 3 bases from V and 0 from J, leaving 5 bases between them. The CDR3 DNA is TGTGCCAGCAGTGACGGGTACCAAGAGACCCAGTACTTC. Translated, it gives CASSDGYQETQYF.

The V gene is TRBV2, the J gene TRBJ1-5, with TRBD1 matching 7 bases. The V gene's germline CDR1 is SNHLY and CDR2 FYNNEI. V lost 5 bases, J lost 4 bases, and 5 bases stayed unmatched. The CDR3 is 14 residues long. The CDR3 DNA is TGTGCCAGCAGTCGGCAGGGGGAGAATCAGCCCCAGCATTTT. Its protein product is CASSRQGENQPQHF. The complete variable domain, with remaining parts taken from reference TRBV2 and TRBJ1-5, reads EPEVTQTPSHQVTQMGQEVILRCVPISNHLYFYWYRQILGQKVEFLVSFYNNEISEKSEIFDDQFSVERPDGSNFTLKIRSTKLEDSAMYFCASSRQGENQPQHFGDGTRLSIL.

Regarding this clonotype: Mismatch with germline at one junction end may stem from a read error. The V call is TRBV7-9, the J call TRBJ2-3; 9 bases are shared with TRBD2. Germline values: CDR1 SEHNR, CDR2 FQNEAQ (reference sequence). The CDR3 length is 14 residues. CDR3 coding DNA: TGTACCAGCAGCCCGGGGACTAGCAAGGATACGCAGTATTTT. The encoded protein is CTSSPGTSKDTQYF.

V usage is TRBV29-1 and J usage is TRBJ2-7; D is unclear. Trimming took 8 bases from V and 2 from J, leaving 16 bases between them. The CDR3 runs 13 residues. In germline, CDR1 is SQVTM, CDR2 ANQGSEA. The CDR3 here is CSTATGSPYEQYF. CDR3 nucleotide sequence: TGCAGCACCGCGACGGGCAGCCCCTACGAGCAGTACTTC.

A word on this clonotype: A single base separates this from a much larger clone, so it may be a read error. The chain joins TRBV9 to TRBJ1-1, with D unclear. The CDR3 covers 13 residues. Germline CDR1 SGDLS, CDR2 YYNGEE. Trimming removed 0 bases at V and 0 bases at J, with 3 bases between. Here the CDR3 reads CASSVGMNTEAFF. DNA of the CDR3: TGTGCCAGCAGCGTAGGGATGAACACTGAAGCTTTCTTT.